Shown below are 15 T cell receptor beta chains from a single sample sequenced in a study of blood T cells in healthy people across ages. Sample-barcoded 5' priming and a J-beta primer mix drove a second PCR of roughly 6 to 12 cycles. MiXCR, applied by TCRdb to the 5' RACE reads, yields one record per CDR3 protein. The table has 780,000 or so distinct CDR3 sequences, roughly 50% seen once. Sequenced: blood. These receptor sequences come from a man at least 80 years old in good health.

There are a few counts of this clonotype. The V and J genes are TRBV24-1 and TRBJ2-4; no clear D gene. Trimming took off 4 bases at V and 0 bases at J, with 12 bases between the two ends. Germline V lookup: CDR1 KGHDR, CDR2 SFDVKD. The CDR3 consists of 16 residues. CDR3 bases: TGTGCCACCAGTGAATCCGACGGAGTAGCCAAAAACATTCAGTACTTC. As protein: CATSESDGVAKNIQYF.

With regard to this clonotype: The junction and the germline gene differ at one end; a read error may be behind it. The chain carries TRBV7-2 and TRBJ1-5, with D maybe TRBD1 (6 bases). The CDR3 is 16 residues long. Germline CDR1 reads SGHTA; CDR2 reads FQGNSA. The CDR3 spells CACSLGLTGWGQPQHF. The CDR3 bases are TGTGCCTGCAGCTTAGGTTTAACAGGGTGGGGTCAGCCCCAGCATTTT.

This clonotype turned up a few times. CDR3 in DNA: TGCGCCAGCAGCCAAGTACCTACTAGCGGGAGGGATTACAATGAGCAGTTCTTC. It codes for CASSQVPTSGRDYNEQFF. V is TRBV4-1 and J is TRBJ2-1, with 13 nucleotides matching TRBD2. V lost 1 base and J lost 4; bases outside the gene matches: 7. CDR1 MGHRA and CDR2 YSYEKL come from the germline V gene. This CDR3 has 18 residues.

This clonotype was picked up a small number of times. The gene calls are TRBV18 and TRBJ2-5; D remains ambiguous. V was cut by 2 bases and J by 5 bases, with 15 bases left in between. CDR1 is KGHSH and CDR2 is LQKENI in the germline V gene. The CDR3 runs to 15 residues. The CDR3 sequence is CASSPDPRGFETQYF. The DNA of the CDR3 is TGTGCCAGCTCACCAGATCCCCGCGGTTTTGAGACCCAGTACTTC.

The CDR3 loop reads CASRGGGITNSPLHF. The CDR3 coding sequence is TGTGCCAGCAGAGGTGGGGGCATCACCAATTCACCCCTCCACTTT. The rearrangement uses TRBV27 and TRBJ1-6; tentatively, D is TRBD1 (6 bases). Germline V gene sequence: CDR1 MNHEY, CDR2 SMNVEV (reference sequence). Deletions cut 6 bases from V and 7 bases from J, with 16 bases between. CDR3 size: 15 residues.

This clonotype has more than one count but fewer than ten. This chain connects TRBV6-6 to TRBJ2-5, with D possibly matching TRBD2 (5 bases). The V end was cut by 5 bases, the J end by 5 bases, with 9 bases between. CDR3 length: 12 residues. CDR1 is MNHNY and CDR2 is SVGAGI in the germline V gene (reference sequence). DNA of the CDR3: TGTGCCAGCAGTGTCATAGCGGAGACCCAGTACTTC. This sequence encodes CASSVIAETQYF.

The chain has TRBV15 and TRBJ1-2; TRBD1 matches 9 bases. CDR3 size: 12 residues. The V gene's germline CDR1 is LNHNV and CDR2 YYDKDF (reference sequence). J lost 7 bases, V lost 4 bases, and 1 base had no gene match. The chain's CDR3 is CATSTTGGGYTF. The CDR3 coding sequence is TGTGCCACCAGCACGACAGGGGGTGGCTACACCTTC.

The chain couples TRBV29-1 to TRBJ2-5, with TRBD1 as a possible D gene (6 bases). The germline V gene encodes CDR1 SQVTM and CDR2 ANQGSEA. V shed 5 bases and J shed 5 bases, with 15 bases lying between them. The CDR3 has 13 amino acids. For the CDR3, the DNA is TGCAGCGTTTGGGACATCTCGGGGGAGACCCAGTACTTC. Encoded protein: CSVWDISGETQYF.

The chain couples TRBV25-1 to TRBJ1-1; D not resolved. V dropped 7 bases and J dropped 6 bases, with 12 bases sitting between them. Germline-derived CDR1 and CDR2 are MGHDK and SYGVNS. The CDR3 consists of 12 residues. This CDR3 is CASTFGSAEAFF. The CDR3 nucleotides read TGTGCCAGCACCTTCGGATCCGCTGAAGCTTTCTTT.

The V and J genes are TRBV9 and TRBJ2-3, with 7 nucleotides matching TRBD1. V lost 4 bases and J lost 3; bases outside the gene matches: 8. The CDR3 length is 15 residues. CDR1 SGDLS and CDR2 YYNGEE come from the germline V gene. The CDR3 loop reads CASSPRTGYTDTQYF. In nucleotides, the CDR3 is TGTGCCAGCAGCCCTCGGACAGGCTATACAGATACGCAGTATTTT. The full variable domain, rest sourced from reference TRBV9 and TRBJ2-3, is DSGVTQTPKHLITATGQRVTLRCSPRSGDLSVYWYQQSLDQGLQFLIQYYNGEERAKGNILERFSAQQFPDLHSELNLSSLELGDSALYFCASSPRTGYTDTQYFGPGTRLTVL.

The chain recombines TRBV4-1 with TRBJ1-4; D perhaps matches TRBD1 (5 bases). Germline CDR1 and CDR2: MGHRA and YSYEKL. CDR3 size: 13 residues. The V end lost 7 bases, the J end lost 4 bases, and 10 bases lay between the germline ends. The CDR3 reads CASNRQYNEKLFF. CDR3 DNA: TGCGCCAGCAACCGACAGTATAATGAAAAACTGTTTTTT.

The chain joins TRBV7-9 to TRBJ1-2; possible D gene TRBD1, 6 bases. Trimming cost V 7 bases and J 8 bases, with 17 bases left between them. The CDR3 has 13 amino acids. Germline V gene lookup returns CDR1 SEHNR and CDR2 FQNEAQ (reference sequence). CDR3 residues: CASILQGTGGYTF. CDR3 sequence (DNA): TGTGCCAGCATCCTACAGGGAACAGGCGGCTACACCTTC.

CDR3 residues: CASSRRPGLAGEETQYF. CDR3 nucleotide sequence: TGTGCCAGCAGCCGCCGGCCGGGACTAGCGGGAGAAGAGACCCAGTACTTC. The rearrangement joins TRBV5-5 to TRBJ2-5; 14 positions match TRBD2. J gave up 3 bases and V 4 bases, and 8 bases lay outside the gene matches. The CDR3 length is 17 residues. The germline gives CDR1 SGHKS, CDR2 YYEKEE (reference sequence).

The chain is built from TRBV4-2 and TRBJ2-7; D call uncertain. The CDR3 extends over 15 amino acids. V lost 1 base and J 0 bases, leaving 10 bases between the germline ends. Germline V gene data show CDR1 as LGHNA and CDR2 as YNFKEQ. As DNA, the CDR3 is TGTGCCAGCAGCCAAGCGTCCCGGAGCTCCTACGAGCAGTACTTC. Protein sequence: CASSQASRSSYEQYF.

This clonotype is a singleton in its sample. This CDR3 reads CASSLLSGYGCTF. In DNA form, the CDR3 reads TGTGCCAGCAGCCTCTTATCCGGCTATGGTTGCACCTTC. This chain connects TRBV6-5 to TRBJ1-2; no clear D. Trimming took off 6 bases at V and 13 bases at J, with 21 bases between the two ends. The germline V gene has CDR1 MNHEY and CDR2 SVGAGI. The CDR3 runs 13 residues.